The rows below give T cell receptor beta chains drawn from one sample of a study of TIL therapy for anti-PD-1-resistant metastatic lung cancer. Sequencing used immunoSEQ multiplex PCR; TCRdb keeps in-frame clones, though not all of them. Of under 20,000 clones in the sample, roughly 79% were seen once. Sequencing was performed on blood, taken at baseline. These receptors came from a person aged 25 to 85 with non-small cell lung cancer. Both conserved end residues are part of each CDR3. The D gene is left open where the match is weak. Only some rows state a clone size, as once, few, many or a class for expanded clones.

cdr3_aa: CASSKSGGDPYNEQFF; cdr3_nt: TGTGCCAGCAGCAAAAGCGGGGGGGATCCCTACAATGAGCAGTTCTTC; v_call: TRBV21-1; j_call: TRBJ2-1; d_call: -; clone_size: -
cdr3_aa: CASSLDGRQAFF; cdr3_nt: TGTGCCAGCAGTCTCGACGGAAGACAAGCTTTCTTT; v_call: TRBV12-3/TRBV12-4; j_call: TRBJ1-1; d_call: -; clone_size: -
cdr3_aa: CASSLREQGGFLAKNIQYF; cdr3_nt: TGTGCCAGCAGCTTGAGGGAACAGGGAGGTTTTTTAGCCAAAAACATTCAGTACTTC; v_call: TRBV5-5; j_call: TRBJ2-4; d_call: -; clone_size: few
cdr3_aa: CASSLGGPSTDTQYF; cdr3_nt: TGTGCCAGCAGCTTAGGAGGGCCGAGCACAGATACGCAGTATTTT; v_call: TRBV7-2; j_call: TRBJ2-3; d_call: -; clone_size: -
cdr3_aa: CASSQTGGENTIYF; cdr3_nt: TGTGCCAGCAGCCAAACAGGGGGGGAAAACACCATATATTTT; v_call: TRBV3-1/TRBV3-2; j_call: TRBJ1-3; d_call: TRBD1; clone_size: once
cdr3_aa: CASSRISTGGVETQYF; cdr3_nt: TGTGCCAGCAGCCGTATATCGACAGGGGGCGTGGAGACCCAGTACTTC; v_call: TRBV9; j_call: TRBJ2-5; d_call: TRBD1; clone_size: -
cdr3_aa: CASSLQENTEAFF; cdr3_nt: TGTGCCAGCAGCTTACAGGAGAACACTGAAGCTTTCTTT; v_call: TRBV7-2; j_call: TRBJ1-1; d_call: -; clone_size: -
cdr3_aa: CASSQDRAGYYGYTF; cdr3_nt: TGTGCCAGCAGCCAAGATCGGGCAGGGTACTATGGCTACACCTTC; v_call: TRBV3-1/TRBV3-2; j_call: TRBJ1-2; d_call: -; clone_size: -
cdr3_aa: CASSILAGTTDTQYF; cdr3_nt: TGTGCCAGCAGTATTCTAGCGGGAACCACAGATACGCAGTATTTT; v_call: TRBV2; j_call: TRBJ2-3; d_call: TRBD2; clone_size: -
cdr3_aa: CATEQREGSYNEQFF; cdr3_nt: TGTGCCACTGAACAGCGGGAGGGCTCCTACAATGAGCAGTTCTTC; v_call: TRBV24-1; j_call: TRBJ2-1; d_call: TRBD2; clone_size: -
cdr3_aa: CASSLGTLESDTQYF; cdr3_nt: TGTGCCAGCAGCTTAGGGACCCTAGAATCAGATACGCAGTATTTT; v_call: TRBV7-2; j_call: TRBJ2-3; d_call: -; clone_size: once
cdr3_aa: CATQWGSNQPQHF; cdr3_nt: TGTGCCACACAATGGGGTAGCAATCAGCCCCAGCATTTT; v_call: TRBV19; j_call: TRBJ1-5; d_call: -; clone_size: -
cdr3_aa: CSVGTGFEQFF; cdr3_nt: TGCAGCGTTGGGACAGGGTTTGAGCAGTTCTTC; v_call: TRBV29-1; j_call: TRBJ2-1; d_call: TRBD1; clone_size: -
cdr3_aa: CASSHRPRGWTGELFF; cdr3_nt: TGTGCCAGCTCCCATAGACCCAGAGGTTGGACCGGGGAGCTGTTTTTT; v_call: TRBV18; j_call: TRBJ2-2; d_call: -; clone_size: -
cdr3_aa: CASSLDGGVLYEQYF; cdr3_nt: TGTGCCAGCAGCTTAGATGGGGGAGTCCTCTACGAGCAGTACTTC; v_call: TRBV7-6; j_call: TRBJ2-7; d_call: -; clone_size: once
cdr3_aa: CASSFTGGPGEQYF; cdr3_nt: TGTGCCAGCAGTTTCACGGGAGGGCCGGGCGAGCAGTACTTC; v_call: TRBV27; j_call: TRBJ2-7; d_call: TRBD2; clone_size: -
cdr3_aa: CASSSGQGANTIYF; cdr3_nt: TGTGCCAGCAGCTCCGGACAGGGGGCGAACACCATATATTTT; v_call: TRBV11-3; j_call: TRBJ1-3; d_call: TRBD1; clone_size: few
cdr3_aa: CSARRVEQFF; cdr3_nt: TGCAGTGCTAGGAGGGTTGAGCAGTTCTTC; v_call: TRBV20-1; j_call: TRBJ2-1; d_call: -; clone_size: -
cdr3_aa: CASSVGSRYYTF; cdr3_nt: TGTGCCAGCAGCGTAGGGTCCAGGTACTACACCTTC; v_call: TRBV9; j_call: TRBJ1-2; d_call: -; clone_size: few
cdr3_aa: CASREPGTGNYGYTF; cdr3_nt: TGTGCCAGCAGGGAACCCGGGACAGGGAACTATGGCTACACCTTC; v_call: TRBV27; j_call: TRBJ1-2; d_call: TRBD1; clone_size: -
cdr3_aa: CASSTGAPNRLTDTQYF; cdr3_nt: TGTGCCAGCAGCACAGGGGCCCCGAATCGACTCACAGATACGCAGTATTTT; v_call: TRBV11-3; j_call: TRBJ2-3; d_call: TRBD1; clone_size: -
cdr3_aa: CSVGWTGTESEAFF; cdr3_nt: TGCAGCGTTGGGTGGACAGGGACGGAAAGTGAAGCTTTCTTT; v_call: TRBV29-1; j_call: TRBJ1-1; d_call: TRBD1; clone_size: -
cdr3_aa: CASSGIPGLGGNQPQHF; cdr3_nt: TGTGCCAGCAGTGGAATACCAGGGTTGGGTGGCAATCAGCCCCAGCATTTT; v_call: TRBV6-1; j_call: TRBJ1-5; d_call: -; clone_size: medium-sized
cdr3_aa: CASSIGGLPKTEAFF; cdr3_nt: TGTGCCAGTAGTATAGGGGGGCTCCCGAAAACTGAAGCTTTCTTT; v_call: TRBV19; j_call: TRBJ1-1; d_call: -; clone_size: -
cdr3_aa: CSARDDSSQHF; cdr3_nt: TGCAGTGCTAGAGATGACAGTTCCCAGCATTTT; v_call: TRBV20-1; j_call: TRBJ1-5; d_call: -; clone_size: few
cdr3_aa: CASSMEGLGNTIYF; cdr3_nt: TGTGCCAGTAGTATGGAGGGGCTCGGAAACACCATATATTTT; v_call: TRBV19; j_call: TRBJ1-3; d_call: -; clone_size: -
cdr3_aa: CASSEGETGGEKLFF; cdr3_nt: TGTGCCAGCAGTGAAGGAGAGACAGGGGGGGAAAAACTGTTTTTT; v_call: TRBV6-1; j_call: TRBJ1-4; d_call: TRBD1; clone_size: -
cdr3_aa: CATTRGQRAGNTIYF; cdr3_nt: TGTGCCACCACTCGGGGACAGCGAGCTGGAAACACCATATATTTT; v_call: TRBV24-1; j_call: TRBJ1-3; d_call: TRBD1; clone_size: -
cdr3_aa: CASSQLRRGSMNTEAFF; cdr3_nt: TGTGCCAGCAGCCAGCTTAGGCGGGGCTCGATGAACACTGAAGCTTTCTTT; v_call: TRBV3-1/TRBV3-2; j_call: TRBJ1-1; d_call: -; clone_size: -
cdr3_aa: CASSQRQGLILSGNTIYF; cdr3_nt: TGCGCCAGCAGCCAGAGACAGGGCCTCATCCTCTCTGGAAACACCATATATTTT; v_call: TRBV10-2; j_call: TRBJ1-3; d_call: TRBD1; clone_size: -
cdr3_aa: CASALGQRAYEQYF; cdr3_nt: TGTGCCAGTGCCTTGGGGCAGCGGGCCTACGAGCAGTACTTC; v_call: TRBV19; j_call: TRBJ2-7; d_call: -; clone_size: -
cdr3_aa: CATRGGLNTGELFF; cdr3_nt: TGTGCCACCAGAGGGGGGTTGAACACCGGGGAGCTGTTTTTT; v_call: TRBV15; j_call: TRBJ2-2; d_call: -; clone_size: once